Listed here are 30 T cell receptor beta chains from one sample, sequenced in a study of blood T cell repertoires in COVID-19 (dated by TCRdb to 2020 to 2022). Preparation of the library involved the immunoSEQ multiplex PCR assay. Here the immuneACCESS table is served through TCRdb, limited to in-frame sequences with V and J called. Missing clones are a known gap in these copies; in checked studies unresolved V genes cover under half, and the rest lacks a known reason. In this sample the table shows over 150,000 clones, about 88% of which occur a single time. Together, the top ten hold about 1.9% of the sample. The material sequenced was peripheral blood. Receptors were obtained from a man younger than 35 who had recovered from COVID-19.

This clone was seen a single time. CDR3 nucleotide sequence: TGTGCCACCAGTGACTCCCTTACAGATACGCAGTATTTT. Amino acids: CATSDSLTDTQYF. This chain links TRBV24-1 with TRBJ2-3; D gene ambiguous. Per germline, CDR1 KGHDR and CDR2 SFDVKD. V dropped 4 bases and J dropped 3 bases, with 7 bases sitting between them. This CDR3 has 13 residues.

The chain couples TRBV14 to TRBJ2-1; D remains ambiguous. The germline CDR1 and CDR2 sequences are SGHDN and FVKESK. The CDR3 extends over 13 amino acids. V was trimmed by 4 bases and J by 7 bases, leaving 11 bases between them. CDR3 region: CASSLFSGNEQFF. Written as DNA, the CDR3 is TGTGCCAGCAGCCTATTCTCAGGAAATGAGCAGTTCTTC.

The chain joins TRBV19 to TRBJ2-3; D might be TRBD2 (7 bases). This CDR3 is 15 amino acids long. With 11 bases removed from V and 5 bases from J, the gap between germline ends came to 23 bases. Germline CDR1 LNHDA, CDR2 SQIVND (reference sequence). The DNA for the CDR3 is TGTGCCGCCTCCTGGGGGCGGGAGCGTCAAGATACGCAGTATTTT. Its translation: CAASWGRERQDTQYF. The variable domain in full, completed from reference TRBV19 and TRBJ2-3, reads DGGITQSPKYLFRKEGQNVTLSCEQNLNHDAMYWYRQDPGQGLRLIYYSQIVNDFQKGDIAEGYSVSREKKESFPLTVTSAQKNPTAFYLCAASWGRERQDTQYFGPGTRLTVL.

Details on this clone: The sample holds other DNA sequences that translate to the same CDR3. The gene calls are TRBV6-1 and TRBJ1-1; D ambiguous. The CDR3 totals 13 residues. V lost 0 bases to trimming and J lost 5 bases, with 7 bases between them. Germline CDR1 MNHNS, CDR2 SASEGT. The CDR3 sequence is CASSEARGTEAFF. The DNA of the CDR3 is TGTGCCAGCAGTGAAGCGCGGGGTACTGAAGCTTTCTTT.

This sequence joins TRBV18 and TRBJ2-1; 9 bases map to TRBD2. J lost 8 bases, V lost 5 bases, and 7 bases had no gene match. CDR3 length equals 14 residues. Germline loops: CDR1 KGHSH, CDR2 LQKENI. CDR3 sequence: CASSTLAGVHEQFF. As DNA, the CDR3 is TGTGCCAGCTCAACCTTAGCGGGAGTACATGAGCAGTTCTTC.

The chain combines TRBV4-3 with TRBJ2-2; no definite D call. The CDR3 runs 16 residues. The V and J ends lost 0 bases and 2 bases respectively, with 10 bases between them. Per germline, CDR1 LGHNA and CDR2 YSLEER. CDR3 sequence reads: CASSQDIAENTGELFF. As DNA, the CDR3 is TGCGCCAGCAGCCAAGATATTGCGGAAAACACCGGGGAGCTGTTTTTT.

A single count supports this clone. The CDR3 is CASSLSPGQETQYF. CDR3 in DNA: TGCGCCAGCAGCCTTAGTCCTGGACAGGAGACCCAGTACTTC. The gene calls are TRBV4-1 and TRBJ2-5, with D maybe TRBD1 (6 bases). The CDR3 contains 14 residues. V shed 4 bases and J shed 5 bases, with 14 bases lying between them. CDR1 and CDR2 from the germline V gene are MGHRA and YSYEKL.

With respect to this clone: This sequence may be a read error, since a much larger clone differs from it by one base. CDR3 sequence (DNA): TGTGCCAGCAGCTCCGGACAGGATGGCTACACCTTC. This encodes CASSSGQDGYTF. The V gene is TRBV5-6, the J gene TRBJ1-2, with 7 bases identical to TRBD1. The germline V gene has CDR1 SGHDT and CDR2 YYEEEE. Trimming cost V 3 bases and J 6 bases; bases outside gene matches: 2. The CDR3 extends over 12 amino acids.

This chain links TRBV7-2 with TRBJ2-4; 9 bases fit TRBD2. Per germline, CDR1 SGHTA and CDR2 FQGNSA. Trimming at V came to 5 bases and at J to 5 bases, leaving 4 bases not matched to a gene. This CDR3 has 14 residues. In nucleotides, the CDR3 is TGTGCCAGCAGCCGTAGCGGGAGCCAAAACATTCAGTACTTC. Its protein product is CASSRSGSQNIQYF. Supplemented by reference TRBV7-2 and TRBJ2-4, the full variable domain reads GAGVSQSPSNKVTEKGKDVELRCDPISGHTALYWYRQSLGQGLEFLIYFQGNSAPDKSGLPSDRFSAERTGGSVSTLTIQRTQQEDSAVYLCASSRSGSQNIQYFGAGTRLSVL.

The V gene is TRBV30, the J gene TRBJ1-1, with D perhaps TRBD1 (5 bases). Trimming shortened V by 2 bases and J by 8 bases, and 9 bases separated the two germline ends. Germline lookup yields CDR1 GTSNPN and CDR2 SVGIG (reference sequence). This CDR3 comprises 11 residues. CDR3 sequence (DNA): TGTGCCTGGAGTAACGCAGGGGAAGCTTTCTTT. It translates to CAWSNAGEAFF.

The rearrangement uses TRBV24-1 and TRBJ2-3, with 8 bases identical to TRBD1. This CDR3 is built from 15 residues. The germline gives CDR1 KGHDR, CDR2 SFDVKD. J was trimmed by 2 bases and V by 1 base; bases with no gene match: 1. CDR3 amino acids: CATSDLQGDTDTQYF. Written as DNA, the CDR3 is TGTGCCACCAGTGATTTACAGGGGGACACAGATACGCAGTATTTT.

The chain has TRBV10-3 and TRBJ1-4, with a tentative D call TRBD1 (5 bases). Deletions cut 10 bases from V and 8 bases from J, with 14 bases between. There are 12 residues in the CDR3. CDR1 ENHRY and CDR2 SYGVKD come from the germline V gene. The CDR3, as DNA: TGTGCCAGCTCAGGGCTGGGGGAAAAACTGTTTTTT. Encoded protein: CASSGLGEKLFF.

V and J are TRBV4-3 and TRBJ2-7; D might be TRBD1 (6 bases). Germline V lookup: CDR1 LGHNA, CDR2 YSLEER. The CDR3 length is 16 residues. The V gene lost 0 bases and the J gene lost 2 bases, with 14 bases spanning the gap. The CDR3 bases are TGCGCCAGCAGCCAAGACACAGGGATAGGGGCCTACGAGCAGTACTTC. Translated: CASSQDTGIGAYEQYF.

The chain links TRBV14 to TRBJ2-7; D uncertain. CDR1 and CDR2 from the germline V gene are SGHDN and FVKESK. Trimming removed 0 bases at V and 1 base at J, with 10 bases between. The CDR3 is 15 residues long. As DNA, the CDR3 is TGTGCCAGCAGCCAAGAGGCCAGTTGGTCCTACGAGCAGTACTTC. Residues: CASSQEASWSYEQYF.

This chain uses TRBV9 with TRBJ1-2; TRBD1 matches at 7 bases. This CDR3 contains 15 residues. V shed 0 bases and J 2 bases; nucleotides not matched to a gene: 4. CDR1 SGDLS and CDR2 YYNGEE come from the germline V gene. The CDR3 region is CASSVDDRVNYGYTF. DNA of the CDR3: TGTGCCAGCAGCGTAGACGACAGGGTAAACTATGGCTACACCTTC.

The rearrangement uses TRBV14 and TRBJ1-2; D call uncertain. CDR1 SGHDN and CDR2 FVKESK come from the germline V gene. Trimming left V 1 base short and J 4 bases short, with 16 bases between. The CDR3 runs 16 residues. The DNA of the CDR3 is TGTGCCAGCAGCCAAGGTGGAGACCTTCAATCCTATGGCTACACCTTC. It translates to CASSQGGDLQSYGYTF.

The chain combines TRBV7-2 with TRBJ2-1; D uncertain. Per germline, CDR1 SGHTA and CDR2 FQGNSA. V was clipped by 4 bases and J by 2 bases, with 15 bases between them. The CDR3 has 16 residues. Written as DNA, the CDR3 is TGTGCCAGCAGCTCAGCGCTTCGAACGGCCTACAATGAGCAGTTCTTC. Translating gives CASSSALRTAYNEQFF.

This clone was detected only once. V and J are TRBV28 and TRBJ1-1, with unresolved D. In germline, CDR1 is MDHEN, CDR2 SYDVKM. Trimming removed 6 bases from V and 3 bases from J, with 8 bases in between. CDR3 length: 12 amino acids. The CDR3: CASSQMDTEAFF. The CDR3 DNA sequence: TGTGCCAGCAGCCAGATGGACACTGAAGCTTTCTTT. Full variable domain (rest looked up from reference TRBV28 and TRBJ1-1): DVKVTQSSRYLVKRTGEKVFLECVQDMDHENMFWYRQDPGLGLRLIYFSYDVKMKEKGDIPEGYSVSREKKERFSLILESASTNQTSMYLCASSQMDTEAFFGQGTRLTVV.

The chain recombines TRBV4-2 with TRBJ2-2, with 10 bases aligning to TRBD2. V dropped 0 bases and J dropped 4; count of bases not matched to a gene: 5. The V gene's germline CDR1 is LGHNA and CDR2 YNFKEQ. The CDR3 is 17 residues long. CDR3 bases: TGTGCCAGCAGCCAAGAACAAGCGGGAGGGGGCACCGGGGAGCTGTTTTTT. Encoded protein: CASSQEQAGGGTGELFF.

The V gene is TRBV12-3 or TRBV12-4, the J gene TRBJ2-7; 10 bases fit TRBD2. The CDR3 has 13 residues. J lost 6 bases, V lost 8 bases, and 7 bases had no gene match. The CDR3 DNA follows: TGTGCCAGCGGGCTAGCGGGAGCTTTCGAGCAGTACTTC. Translation: CASGLAGAFEQYF.

A few counts support this clone. The J gene is TRBJ2-1, the V gene TRBV6-1, with D uncertain. This CDR3 is built from 13 residues. V gave up 3 bases and J gave up 3 bases, with 6 bases separating them. The germline V gene has CDR1 MNHNS and CDR2 SASEGT. Here the CDR3 reads CASSETLYNEQFF. In DNA form, the CDR3 reads TGTGCCAGCAGTGAGACTCTCTACAATGAGCAGTTCTTC.

The J gene is TRBJ1-2, the V gene TRBV18; D perhaps matches TRBD1 (5 bases). This CDR3 has 13 amino acids. Germline CDR1 and CDR2: KGHSH and LQKENI. With 3 bases removed from V and 1 base from J, the gap between germline ends came to 6 bases. The CDR3, as DNA: TGTGCCAGCTCACCGGGGCTTAACTATGGCTACACCTTC. This gives the protein CASSPGLNYGYTF.

The chain employs TRBV10-3 and TRBJ2-3; 11 nucleotides line up with TRBD2. The CDR3 runs to 16 residues. Per germline, CDR1 ENHRY and CDR2 SYGVKD. Trimming removed 5 bases from V and 2 bases from J; junction bases left unmatched: 6. The CDR3: CAISPPGLAVTDTQYF. DNA for the CDR3: TGTGCCATCAGTCCCCCGGGACTAGCGGTCACAGATACGCAGTATTTT.

This chain uses TRBV28 with TRBJ1-1; 10 nucleotides agree with TRBD1. Germline values: CDR1 MDHEN, CDR2 SYDVKM. The CDR3 length is 15 residues. The junction had 5 bases not matched to a gene; V was cut back by 3 bases and J by 4 bases. CDR3 nucleotide sequence: TGTGCCAGCAGTTTGAGGGACAGGGGTAGCACTGAAGCTTTCTTT. Residues: CASSLRDRGSTEAFF.

The chain joins TRBV10-3 to TRBJ1-5; weak D call: TRBD1 (5 bases). With 0 bases removed from V and 2 bases from J, the gap between germline ends came to 8 bases. Germline V lookup: CDR1 ENHRY, CDR2 SYGVKD. The length of the CDR3 is 15 residues. Written as DNA, the CDR3 is TGTGCCATCAGTGAGTCATGGGGCGGCAATCAGCCCCAGCATTTT. Protein: CAISESWGGNQPQHF.

This chain uses TRBV6-5 with TRBJ1-2; TRBD1 is a possible D gene (6 bases). Trimming left V 6 bases short and J 5 bases short, with 16 bases between. CDR3 length: 14 residues. Germline V gene data show CDR1 as MNHEY and CDR2 as SVGAGI. The CDR3 spells CASRAGDRIYGYTF. The CDR3 DNA sequence: TGTGCCAGCAGGGCAGGGGACCGGATTTATGGCTACACCTTC.

This sequence joins TRBV5-1 and TRBJ1-3; D is uncertain. Between the trimmed V and J ends, which lost 5 bases and 0 bases, there was a span of 15 bases. CDR3 length equals 16 residues. Germline values: CDR1 SGHRS, CDR2 YFSETQ. CDR3 in amino acids: CASSLESPNSGNTIYF. As DNA, the CDR3 is TGCGCCAGCAGTCTTGAATCACCTAACTCTGGAAACACCATATATTTT. Using reference TRBV5-1 and TRBJ1-3 for the parts outside the CDR3, the full variable domain is KAGVTQTPRYLIKTRGQQVTLSCSPISGHRSVSWYQQTPGQGLQFLFEYFSETQRNKGNFPGRFSGRQFSNSRSEMNVSTLELGDSALYLCASSLESPNSGNTIYFGEGSWLTVV.

The CDR3 region has the DNA TGTGCCAGCTTCCCGGTAGCCTACAATGAGCAGTTCTTC. This sequence encodes CASFPVAYNEQFF. This chain joins TRBV7-2 and TRBJ2-1; the D is unclear. The germline V gene encodes CDR1 SGHTA and CDR2 FQGNSA. CDR3 length equals 13 residues. Trimming took 8 bases from V and 2 from J, leaving 10 bases between them.

The chain uses TRBV7-2 and TRBJ2-6; D is possibly TRBD2 (6 bases). Trimming removed 9 bases at V and 0 bases at J, with 12 bases between. The CDR3 runs to 15 residues. Germline-derived CDR1 and CDR2 are SGHTA and FQGNSA. The CDR3 is CASGRRVSGANVLTF. Here the CDR3 DNA reads TGTGCCAGTGGGAGGAGGGTCTCTGGGGCCAACGTCCTGACTTTC.

J is TRBJ2-1 and V is TRBV6-5, with D perhaps TRBD2 (5 bases). V lost 6 bases and J 10 bases, leaving 16 bases between the germline ends. This CDR3 has 13 amino acids. Germline CDR1 reads MNHEY; CDR2 reads SVGAGI. The CDR3 here is CASSHGILGEQFF. CDR3 nucleotides: TGTGCCAGCAGCCACGGGATTCTAGGAGAGCAGTTCTTC.